The 20 T cell receptor beta chains in this list originate from one sample, sequenced in a study of blood T cell repertoires in COVID-19. Measured with immunoSEQ multiplex PCR; TCRdb has only the in-frame clones, and not every one. The sample includes roughly 440,000 clones, about 91% of them seen just once. The specimen was peripheral blood. These TCRs come from a woman aged 45-65 years with COVID-19, enrolled during active disease.

This clone has only a few counts. This sequence joins TRBV7-3 and TRBJ2-2; 7 bases line up with TRBD1. The J segment lost 6 bases and the V segment lost 6 bases, leaving 13 bases of the junction unmatched. The CDR3 has 16 residues. Germline CDR1 SGHTA, CDR2 FQGTGA. CDR3 coding DNA: TGTGCCAGCAGACAAAACAGGGGACCATGCCCCGGGGAGCTGTTTTTT. Amino acids: CASRQNRGPCPGELFF.

V gene TRBV11-2 combines with J gene TRBJ2-4, with 7 bases aligning to TRBD2. Germline CDR1 is SGHAT and CDR2 is FQNNGV. With 1 base clipped from V and 0 bases from J, the junction kept 3 bases outside the gene matches. This CDR3 is 16 amino acids long. CDR3 in amino acids: CASSLGLAVAKNIQYF. In DNA, the CDR3 is TGTGCCAGCAGCTTAGGCCTAGCGGTAGCCAAAAACATTCAGTACTTC.

The V and J genes are TRBV30 and TRBJ1-4, with TRBD1 identical over 7 bases. CDR3 length: 14 residues. CDR1 GTSNPN and CDR2 SVGIG come from the germline V gene (reference sequence). After removal of 3 bases from V and 7 bases from J, the junction contained 8 bases not matched to a gene. The CDR3 bases are TGTGCCTGGAGGAAAACAGGGGCGGGTGAAAAACTGTTTTTT. Translating gives CAWRKTGAGEKLFF.

The rearrangement links TRBV12-3 or TRBV12-4 to TRBJ1-2; D ambiguous. This CDR3 comprises 12 residues. Trimming cost V 6 bases and J 4 bases, with 9 bases left between them. This CDR3 reads CASRRSSYGYTF. The CDR3 bases are TGTGCCAGCAGAAGGAGTTCCTATGGCTACACCTTC.

The CDR3 loop is CSASGAGTRLGNEQFF. DNA for the CDR3: TGCAGTGCTAGTGGAGCGGGGACCCGCCTAGGGAATGAGCAGTTCTTC. This rearrangement joins TRBV20-1 to TRBJ2-1; 7 bases align to TRBD2. There are 16 residues in the CDR3. The V segment lost 3 bases and the J segment 7 bases; nucleotides outside the gene matches: 15. CDR1 is DFQATT and CDR2 is SNEGSKA in the germline V gene (reference sequence).

This chain links TRBV5-1 with TRBJ2-5, with a weak D call TRBD1 (5 bases). Trimming left V 1 base short and J 2 bases short, with 9 bases between. The CDR3 has 14 amino acids. Germline assignment: CDR1 SGHRS and CDR2 YFSETQ. The CDR3 spells CASSLKTAQETQYF. The CDR3 DNA sequence: TGCGCCAGCAGCTTGAAGACAGCTCAAGAGACCCAGTACTTC.

Only one count was recorded for this clone. The DNA for the CDR3 is TGTGCCAGCAGCCGCCTCACAGGGGTATTGAACACTGAAGCTTTCTTT. This translates into CASSRLTGVLNTEAFF. The rearrangement uses TRBV5-8 and TRBJ1-1; 7 bases agree with TRBD1. The CDR3 is 16 amino acids. Per the germline V gene, CDR1 is SGHTS and CDR2 is YDEGEE. After removal of 4 bases from V and 0 bases from J, the junction contained 9 bases not matched to a gene.

The genes are TRBV24-1 and TRBJ1-1; D possibly corresponds to TRBD1 (5 bases). Germline loops: CDR1 KGHDR, CDR2 SFDVKD. Trimming cost V 7 bases and J 4 bases, with 9 bases left between them. This CDR3 spans 12 amino acids. Here the CDR3 DNA reads TGTGCCACCAGCTCCGGGGGCACTGAAGCTTTCTTT. Its translation is CATSSGGTEAFF.

V and J are TRBV12-5 and TRBJ1-2; a possible D gene is TRBD1 (6 bases). Germline V CDR1 and CDR2: LGHNT, FRNRAP. V was cut by 5 bases and J by 9 bases, with 10 bases left in between. The CDR3 consists of 11 residues. CDR3 residues: CASGTGFRYTF. Here the CDR3 DNA reads TGTGCTAGTGGTACAGGGTTTCGCTACACCTTC.

The chain employs TRBV5-1 and TRBJ2-1; D might be TRBD2 (5 bases). The CDR3 contains 14 residues. Germline V gene sequence: CDR1 SGHRS, CDR2 YFSETQ. V lost 0 bases, J lost 10 bases, and 14 bases lay in between. CDR3 DNA: TGCGCCAGCAGCTTGGAGCCCTATAGCGCCGAGCAGTTCTTC. This gives the protein CASSLEPYSAEQFF.

The chain employs TRBV2 and TRBJ2-7; D is possibly TRBD1 (6 bases). CDR3 length: 15 amino acids. V dropped 5 bases and J dropped 5 bases, with 19 bases sitting between them. From germline, CDR1 is SNHLY and CDR2 FYNNEI. The chain's CDR3 is CASSFLDSAGDEQYF. DNA of the CDR3: TGTGCCAGCAGTTTCCTGGACAGCGCTGGAGACGAGCAGTACTTC.

The chain is built from TRBV11-3 and TRBJ1-1, with D perhaps matching TRBD1 (5 bases). Germline-derived CDR1 and CDR2 are SGHNT and YENEEA. The CDR3 runs 13 residues. V was cut by 5 bases and J by 11 bases, with 18 bases left in between. The CDR3: CASSPAPGRVAFF. The CDR3 DNA reads TGTGCCAGCAGCCCAGCTCCTGGCAGGGTGGCTTTCTTT.

The chain recombines TRBV20-1 with TRBJ1-2; 8 bases fit TRBD1. Germline loops: CDR1 DFQATT, CDR2 SNEGSKA (reference sequence). Trimming removed 3 bases from V and 7 bases from J; junction bases left unmatched: 7. CDR3 length equals 13 residues. The CDR3 sequence: CSASLQGAGGYTF. The CDR3 region has the DNA TGCAGTGCTAGTTTGCAGGGGGCCGGTGGCTACACCTTC.

The chain combines TRBV6-5 with TRBJ2-1, with a possible D match to TRBD1 (5 bases). The germline gives CDR1 MNHEY, CDR2 SVGAGI. CDR3 length: 15 amino acids. Deletions cut 6 bases from V and 1 base from J, with 13 bases between. The CDR3 DNA is TGTGCCAGCAGCCCCGACAGTGCATCCTACAATGAGCAGTTCTTC. This sequence encodes CASSPDSASYNEQFF.

The gene calls are TRBV18 and TRBJ2-7; 9 nucleotides line up with TRBD1. The germline V gene has CDR1 KGHSH and CDR2 LQKENI. The V and J ends lost 2 bases and 2 bases, in that order; junction bases with no gene match: 1. The CDR3 consists of 14 residues. The CDR3 here is CASSPDRGTYEQYF. The CDR3 bases are TGTGCCAGCTCACCAGACAGGGGGACCTACGAGCAGTACTTC.

CDR3 loop: CASSPRQGDYEQYF. The CDR3 DNA reads TGTGCCAGTAGTCCGCGACAGGGGGATTACGAGCAGTACTTC. The V gene is TRBV19, the J gene TRBJ2-7, with 9 bases that match TRBD1. Trimming cost V 5 bases and J 4 bases; bases outside gene matches: 6. The CDR3 covers 14 residues. Germline CDR1 and CDR2: LNHDA and SQIVND (reference sequence).

This clone was picked up one time. The rearrangement links TRBV12-3 or TRBV12-4 to TRBJ1-5; D may be TRBD1 (5 bases). There are 13 residues in the CDR3. The germline V and J ends were trimmed by 5 bases and 5 bases, with 10 bases remaining between them. The CDR3 bases are TGTGCCAGCAGTGACAGCCTCCATCAGCCCCAGCATTTT. This translates into CASSDSLHQPQHF.

V and J are TRBV13 and TRBJ2-3, with D maybe TRBD1 (6 bases). Germline loops: CDR1 PRHDT, CDR2 FYEKMQ (reference sequence). V lost 8 bases and J lost 1, with 19 bases in between. CDR3 length: 16 amino acids. CDR3 region: CASLLGAGGRTDTQYF. Written as DNA, the CDR3 is TGTGCCAGCCTTTTGGGGGCCGGCGGCCGCACAGATACGCAGTATTTT.

This chain uses TRBV29-1 with TRBJ2-7, with unresolved D. CDR1 is SQVTM, CDR2 ANQGSEA, per germline. This CDR3 is built from 12 residues. V lost 7 bases, J lost 0 bases, and 10 bases lay in between. DNA for the CDR3: TGCAGCGGAAGACTTGGCTCCTACGAGCAGTACTTC. Its protein product is CSGRLGSYEQYF.

The chain links TRBV6-5 to TRBJ1-5; 8 nucleotides agree with TRBD1. CDR1 and CDR2 (germline): MNHEY, SVGAGI. The trim removed 5 bases at V and 7 bases at J, leaving 7 bases unmatched. The CDR3 has 14 amino acids. CDR3 sequence: CASSRDRGGQPQHF. The CDR3 DNA reads as TGTGCCAGCAGTAGAGACAGGGGCGGGCAGCCCCAGCATTTT.